What follows are 21 T cell receptor beta chains derived from one specimen sequenced in a study of cytomegalovirus exposure and HLA in healthy donors. PCR involved 60 Vbeta and 13 Jbeta primers. Assay used: immunoSEQ multiplex PCR; TCRdb lists only in-frame clones, some missing. This sample has hundreds of thousands of clones, with 75% to 80% found just once. Sequencing was done on a sample of PBMCs. The receptors stem from a man between 18 and 35 years old in good health and CMV-seronegative.

This clone was seen a few times. V is TRBV2 and J is TRBJ2-7, with D possibly being TRBD1 (7 bases). CDR1 is SNHLY, CDR2 FYNNEI, per germline. The length of the CDR3 is 12 residues. The CDR3 nucleotides are TGTGCAGGAGGGACAGACTCCTACGAGCAGTACTTC. It specifies CAGGTDSYEQYF.

Concerning this clone itself: This sample includes further DNA sequences coding for the same CDR3. The chain recombines TRBV28 with TRBJ1-1; D unclear. The length of the CDR3 is 14 residues. Trimming stripped 6 bases from V and 0 bases from J, with 11 bases between. CDR1 and CDR2 from the germline V gene are MDHEN and SYDVKM. DNA for the CDR3: TGTGCCAGCAGCCCGGGAGTGTTGAACACTGAAGCTTTCTTT. It is translated as CASSPGVLNTEAFF.

This chain joins TRBV9 and TRBJ1-1; TRBD1 is a possible D gene (5 bases). This CDR3 is 13 amino acids long. Trimming left V 4 bases short and J 11 bases short, with 18 bases between. From germline, CDR1 is SGDLS and CDR2 YYNGEE. The CDR3 region is CASSPSGARDAFF. Written as DNA, the CDR3 is TGTGCCAGCAGCCCATCTGGGGCCAGGGATGCTTTCTTT. The whole variable domain, remainder taken from reference TRBV9 and TRBJ1-1, is DSGVTQTPKHLITATGQRVTLRCSPRSGDLSVYWYQQSLDQGLQFLIQYYNGEERAKGNILERFSAQQFPDLHSELNLSSLELGDSALYFCASSPSGARDAFFGQGTRLTVV.

This clone was observed once. CDR3 region: CASSLLRGSDYEQYF. The CDR3, as DNA: TGTGCCAGCAGCTTGCTCAGGGGAAGTGACTACGAGCAGTACTTC. The V gene is TRBV11-3, the J gene TRBJ2-7, with D possibly being TRBD1 (6 bases). V was pared by 3 bases and J by 3 bases, with 15 bases between. Germline CDR1 reads SGHNT; CDR2 reads YENEEA. This CDR3 comprises 15 residues. The whole variable domain, remainder taken from reference TRBV11-3 and TRBJ2-7, is EAGVVQSPRYKIIEKKQPVAFWCNPISGHNTLYWYLQNLGQGPELLIRYENEEAVDDSQLPKDRFSAERLKGVDSTLKIQPAELGDSAVYLCASSLLRGSDYEQYFGPGTRLTVT.

This chain connects TRBV9 to TRBJ1-3, with a tentative D call TRBD1 (5 bases). CDR3 length: 14 amino acids. CDR1 and CDR2 (germline): SGDLS, YYNGEE. Trimming stripped 8 bases from V and 3 bases from J, with 15 bases between. The CDR3 DNA reads as TGTGCCAGTAGATCAGGGTCAGGTGGAAACACCATATATTTT. Its protein is CASRSGSGGNTIYF.

The rearrangement joins TRBV30 to TRBJ2-1; D ambiguous. Trimming cost V 0 bases and J 5 bases, with 8 bases left between them. Per the germline V gene, CDR1 is GTSNPN and CDR2 is SVGIG (reference sequence). The CDR3 loop spans 13 amino acids. This chain's CDR3 is CAWSVEIHNEQFF. The CDR3 DNA reads TGTGCCTGGAGTGTAGAGATACACAATGAGCAGTTCTTC. Looking up the rest from reference TRBV30 and TRBJ2-1 gives the full variable domain: SQTIHQWPATLVQPVGSPLSLECTVEGTSNPNLYWYRQAAGRGLQLLFYSVGIGQISSEVPQNLSASRPQDRQFILSSKKLLLSDSGFYLCAWSVEIHNEQFFGPGTRLTVL.

V and J are TRBV19 and TRBJ2-5, with 14 bases aligning to TRBD2. The CDR3 loop spans 18 amino acids. Germline V lookup: CDR1 LNHDA, CDR2 SQIVND (reference sequence). The V gene end was trimmed by 3 bases and the J gene end by 2 bases; junction bases not matched to a gene: 8. CDR3 sequence: CASSMGLAGAAVQETQYF. CDR3 coding DNA: TGTGCCAGTAGTATGGGACTAGCGGGGGCCGCCGTACAAGAGACCCAGTACTTC.

The genes are TRBV11-2 and TRBJ2-1; possibly TRBD2 for D (7 bases). Deletions cut 3 bases from V and 4 bases from J, with 22 bases between. Germline V gene lookup returns CDR1 SGHAT and CDR2 FQNNGV. The CDR3 sequence is 18 residues long. In nucleotides, the CDR3 is TGTGCCAGCAGCTTCGACTCATGGGGGGGCGAGGCATACAATGAGCAGTTCTTC. Encoded protein: CASSFDSWGGEAYNEQFF.

This chain uses TRBV27 with TRBJ2-1, with a possible D match to TRBD1 (6 bases). Trimming removed 3 bases at V and 8 bases at J, with 8 bases between. The CDR3 is 12 residues long. The germline CDR1 and CDR2 sequences are MNHEY and SMNVEV (reference sequence). The CDR3 nucleotides are TGTGCCAGCAGTTTTGGGGGCGATGAGCAGTTCTTC. It specifies CASSFGGDEQFF.

This chain links TRBV6-5 with TRBJ1-5; a possible D gene is TRBD1 (6 bases). The CDR3 extends over 14 amino acids. With 5 bases removed from V and 0 bases from J, the gap between germline ends came to 8 bases. The germline V gene has CDR1 MNHEY and CDR2 SVGAGI. In DNA, the CDR3 is TGTGCCAGCAGTCACAGGGATAGCAATCAGCCCCAGCATTTT. Translating gives CASSHRDSNQPQHF.

The gene calls are TRBV5-1 and TRBJ1-1; 7 bases map to TRBD1. The CDR3 consists of 15 residues. Germline V gives CDR1 SGHRS, CDR2 YFSETQ. J lost 6 bases, V lost 1 base, and 9 bases had no gene match. The CDR3 loop is CASSLSQGGSAEAFF. CDR3 in DNA: TGCGCCAGCAGCTTGTCTCAGGGGGGTTCAGCTGAAGCTTTCTTT.

This chain uses TRBV7-9 with TRBJ2-5, with D possibly being TRBD1 (6 bases). Per the germline V gene, CDR1 is SEHNR and CDR2 is FQNEAQ (reference sequence). This CDR3 comprises 16 residues. Trimming pared 1 base from V and 4 bases from J, leaving 16 bases between. The CDR3 here is CASSLEASGVRETQYF. CDR3 in DNA: TGTGCCAGCAGCTTAGAGGCGTCAGGGGTGCGAGAGACCCAGTACTTC.

The chain couples TRBV7-9 to TRBJ2-2; D might be TRBD2 (6 bases). The CDR3 has 16 amino acids. The V gene's germline CDR1 is SEHNR and CDR2 FQNEAQ (reference sequence). Trimming stripped 3 bases from V and 1 base from J, with 12 bases between. CDR3 amino acids: CASSFPGRENTGELFF. CDR3 coding DNA: TGTGCCAGCAGCTTCCCCGGGCGGGAGAACACCGGGGAGCTGTTTTTT.

The chain recombines TRBV11-3 with TRBJ1-1, with TRBD1 as a possible D gene (5 bases). Germline values: CDR1 SGHNT, CDR2 YENEEA. V was cut by 4 bases and J by 5 bases, with 11 bases left in between. The CDR3 is 13 residues long. The CDR3 nucleotides are TGTGCCAGCAGCTCCGGGGGGGGTACTGAAGCTTTCTTT. Encoded protein: CASSSGGGTEAFF.

As DNA, the CDR3 is TGCGCCAGCAGGCGACAGGGGGCAGGGGACACTGAAGCTTTCTTT. It yields the protein CASRRQGAGDTEAFF. The chain uses TRBV5-1 and TRBJ1-1; 10 nucleotides line up with TRBD1. The J segment lost 3 bases and the V segment lost 5 bases, leaving 7 bases of the junction unmatched. This CDR3 contains 15 residues. Germline CDR1 reads SGHRS; CDR2 reads YFSETQ.

V and J are TRBV4-3 and TRBJ2-1, with 8 bases aligning to TRBD2. The V gene end was trimmed by 3 bases and the J gene end by 3 bases; junction bases not matched to a gene: 4. This CDR3 has 15 residues. Germline V CDR1 and CDR2: LGHNA, YSLEER. The chain's CDR3 is CASSHLSGDYNEQFF. As DNA, the CDR3 is TGCGCCAGCAGCCACCTTAGCGGGGACTACAATGAGCAGTTCTTC.

The rearrangement links TRBV6-5 to TRBJ2-3; D perhaps matches TRBD2 (5 bases). Germline-derived CDR1 and CDR2 are MNHEY and SVGAGI. V was clipped by 0 bases and J by 10 bases, with 8 bases between them. This CDR3 is 12 amino acids long. The CDR3 spells CASSYSGESQYF. CDR3 in DNA: TGTGCCAGCAGTTACTCCGGGGAATCGCAGTATTTT.

The chain links TRBV7-8 to TRBJ1-1, with TRBD1 matching over 10 bases. Trimming took 5 bases from V and 8 from J; bases not matched to a gene: 8. The CDR3 has 14 residues. Per germline, CDR1 SGHVS and CDR2 FQNEAQ. The CDR3 DNA sequence: TGTGCCAGCAGCGCGTCCCGGGACAGGGGCGAAGCTTTCTTT. It codes for CASSASRDRGEAFF.

This chain joins TRBV5-8 and TRBJ1-2; 8 positions agree with TRBD1. The CDR3 consists of 16 residues. Germline CDR1 is SGHTS and CDR2 is YDEGEE. Unmatched junction bases numbered 8, after V lost 1 base and J lost 3 bases. The CDR3, as DNA: TGTGCCAGCAGCTTGACTACTCAGGGGGCGTACTATGGCTACACCTTC. Translating it yields CASSLTTQGAYYGYTF.

V and J are TRBV2 and TRBJ2-5; TRBD1 matches at 9 bases. The junction had 9 bases not matched to a gene; V was cut back by 6 bases and J by 7 bases. Germline assignment: CDR1 SNHLY and CDR2 FYNNEI. The CDR3 loop spans 14 amino acids. The CDR3 DNA reads TGTGCCAGCAGGGAGGGACAGGGCGGTGGGACCCAGTACTTC. Amino acids: CASREGQGGGTQYF.

Comments on this clone: Mismatch with germline at one junction end may stem from a read error. The rearrangement joins TRBV6-5 to TRBJ1-2; 8 bases are shared with TRBD1. This CDR3 contains 13 residues. Germline CDR1 is MNHEY and CDR2 is SVGAGI. This CDR3 is CASKLNEGTGVAF. DNA for the CDR3: TGTGCCAGCAAACTAAACGAAGGGACAGGCGTCGCCTTC.